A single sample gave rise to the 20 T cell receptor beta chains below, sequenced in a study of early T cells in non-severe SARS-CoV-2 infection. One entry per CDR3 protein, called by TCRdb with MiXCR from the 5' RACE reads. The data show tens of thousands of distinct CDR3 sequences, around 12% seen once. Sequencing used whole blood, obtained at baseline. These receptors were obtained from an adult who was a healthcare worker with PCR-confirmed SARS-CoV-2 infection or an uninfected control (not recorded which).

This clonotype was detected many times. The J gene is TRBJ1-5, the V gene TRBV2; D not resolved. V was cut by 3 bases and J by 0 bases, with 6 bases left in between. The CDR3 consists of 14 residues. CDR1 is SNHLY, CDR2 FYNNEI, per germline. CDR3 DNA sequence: TGTGCCAGCAGTGACACCCGTAGCAATCAGCCCCAGCATTTT. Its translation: CASSDTRSNQPQHF.

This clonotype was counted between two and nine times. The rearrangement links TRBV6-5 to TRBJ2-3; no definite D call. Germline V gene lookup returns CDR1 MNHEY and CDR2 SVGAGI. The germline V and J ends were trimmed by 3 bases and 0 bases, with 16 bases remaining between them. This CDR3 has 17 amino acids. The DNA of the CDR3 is TGTGCCAGCAGTTATTTCGCTAAATTCTCTAGCACAGATACGCAGTATTTT. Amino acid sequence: CASSYFAKFSSTDTQYF.

The CDR3 sequence: CAWSSGFEAFF. The CDR3 DNA reads TGTGCCTGGAGTTCAGGATTCGAAGCTTTCTTT. This chain connects TRBV30 to TRBJ1-1; no firm D call. CDR3 length: 11 residues. Per germline, CDR1 GTSNPN and CDR2 SVGIG (reference sequence). V lost 2 bases and J 8 bases, leaving 9 bases between the germline ends.

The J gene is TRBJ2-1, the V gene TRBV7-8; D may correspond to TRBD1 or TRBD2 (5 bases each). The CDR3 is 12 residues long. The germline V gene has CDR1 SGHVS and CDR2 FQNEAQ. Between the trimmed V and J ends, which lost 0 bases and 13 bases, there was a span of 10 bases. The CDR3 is CASSLAGEPQFF. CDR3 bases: TGTGCCAGCAGCTTAGCGGGGGAACCCCAGTTCTTC.

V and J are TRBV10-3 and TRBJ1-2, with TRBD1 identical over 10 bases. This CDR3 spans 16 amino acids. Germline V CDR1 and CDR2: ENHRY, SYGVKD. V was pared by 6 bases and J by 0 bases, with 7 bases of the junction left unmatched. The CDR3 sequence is CAIRPGQGLTNYGYTF. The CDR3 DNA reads TGTGCCATCAGGCCGGGACAGGGGCTTACTAACTATGGCTACACCTTC.

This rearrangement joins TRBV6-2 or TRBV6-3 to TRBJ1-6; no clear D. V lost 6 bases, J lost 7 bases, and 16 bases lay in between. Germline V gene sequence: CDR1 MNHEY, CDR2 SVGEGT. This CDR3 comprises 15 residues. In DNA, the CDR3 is TGTGCCAGCAGCTACAACGGGGAGTGGAATTCACCCCTCCACTTT. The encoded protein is CASSYNGEWNSPLHF.

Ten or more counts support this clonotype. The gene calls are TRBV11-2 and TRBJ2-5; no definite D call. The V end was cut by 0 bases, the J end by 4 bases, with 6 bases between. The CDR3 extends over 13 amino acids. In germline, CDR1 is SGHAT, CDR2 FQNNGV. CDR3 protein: CASSLEFRETQYF. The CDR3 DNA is TGTGCCAGCAGCTTAGAGTTTAGAGAGACCCAGTACTTC.

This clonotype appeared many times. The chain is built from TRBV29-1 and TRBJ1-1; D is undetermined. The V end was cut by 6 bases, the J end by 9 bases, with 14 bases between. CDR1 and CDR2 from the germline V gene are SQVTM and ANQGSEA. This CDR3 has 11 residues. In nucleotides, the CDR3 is TGCAGCGTCATAGGCAGTTTCAAAGCTTTCTTT. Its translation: CSVIGSFKAFF.

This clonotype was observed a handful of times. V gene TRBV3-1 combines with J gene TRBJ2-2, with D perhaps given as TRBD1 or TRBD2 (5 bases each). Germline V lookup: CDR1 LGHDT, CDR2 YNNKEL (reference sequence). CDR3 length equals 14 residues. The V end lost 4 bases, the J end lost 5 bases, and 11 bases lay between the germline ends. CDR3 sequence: CASSPGPRTGELFF. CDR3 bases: TGTGCCAGCAGCCCGGGACCCCGGACCGGGGAGCTGTTTTTT.

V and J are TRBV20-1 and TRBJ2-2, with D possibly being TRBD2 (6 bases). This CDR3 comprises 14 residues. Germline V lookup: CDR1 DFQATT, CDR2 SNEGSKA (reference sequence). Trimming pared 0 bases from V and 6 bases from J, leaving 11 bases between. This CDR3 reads CSARETGTPGELFF. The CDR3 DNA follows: TGCAGTGCTAGAGAAACTGGGACTCCCGGGGAGCTGTTTTTT.

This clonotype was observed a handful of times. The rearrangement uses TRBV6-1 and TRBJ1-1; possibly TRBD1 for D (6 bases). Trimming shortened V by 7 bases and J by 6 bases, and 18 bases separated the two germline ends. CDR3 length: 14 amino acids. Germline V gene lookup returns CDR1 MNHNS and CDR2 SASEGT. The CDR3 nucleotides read TGTGCCAGCATACTGTCGACAGGAGAGGCTGAAGCTTTCTTT. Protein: CASILSTGEAEAFF.

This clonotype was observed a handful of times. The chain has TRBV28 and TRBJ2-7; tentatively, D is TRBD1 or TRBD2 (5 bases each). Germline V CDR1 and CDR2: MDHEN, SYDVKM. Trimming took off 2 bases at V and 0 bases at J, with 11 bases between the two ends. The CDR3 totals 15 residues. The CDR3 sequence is CASSLGGRSSYEQYF. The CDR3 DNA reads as TGTGCCAGCAGTTTAGGGGGACGGAGCTCCTACGAGCAGTACTTC.

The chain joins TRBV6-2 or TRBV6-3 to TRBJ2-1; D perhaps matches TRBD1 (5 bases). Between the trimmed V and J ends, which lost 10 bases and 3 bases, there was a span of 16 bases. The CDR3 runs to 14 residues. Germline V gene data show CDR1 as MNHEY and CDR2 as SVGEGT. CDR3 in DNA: TGTGCCACCTTTCGACAGAGCAACTACAATGAGCAGTTCTTC. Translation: CATFRQSNYNEQFF.

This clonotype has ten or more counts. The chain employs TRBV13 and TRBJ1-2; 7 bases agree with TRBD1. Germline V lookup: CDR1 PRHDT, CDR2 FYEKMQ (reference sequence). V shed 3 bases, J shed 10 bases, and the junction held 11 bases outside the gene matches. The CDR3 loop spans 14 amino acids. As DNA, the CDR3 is TGTGCCAGCAGCTTGGCCGGGACAGTTTCCGTCTACACCTTC. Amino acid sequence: CASSLAGTVSVYTF.

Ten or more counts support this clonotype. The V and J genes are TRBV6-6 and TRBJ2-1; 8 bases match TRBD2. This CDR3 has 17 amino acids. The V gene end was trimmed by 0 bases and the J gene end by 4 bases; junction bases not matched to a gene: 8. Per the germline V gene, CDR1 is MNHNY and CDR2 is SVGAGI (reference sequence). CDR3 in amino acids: CASSYSGLGGVYNEQFF. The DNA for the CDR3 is TGTGCCAGCAGTTACTCGGGACTAGGAGGGGTTTACAATGAGCAGTTCTTC.

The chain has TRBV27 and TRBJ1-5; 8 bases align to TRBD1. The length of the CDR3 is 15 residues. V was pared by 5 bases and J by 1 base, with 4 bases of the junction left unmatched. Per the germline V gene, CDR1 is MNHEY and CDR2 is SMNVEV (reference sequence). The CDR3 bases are TGTGCCAGCAGTCCCCGACAGGGGAGCAATCAGCCCCAGCATTTT. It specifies CASSPRQGSNQPQHF.

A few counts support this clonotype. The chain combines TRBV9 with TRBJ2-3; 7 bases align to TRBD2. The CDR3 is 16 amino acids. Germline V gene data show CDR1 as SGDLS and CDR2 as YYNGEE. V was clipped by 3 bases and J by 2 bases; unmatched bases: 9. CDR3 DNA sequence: TGTGCCAGCAGCGCCACCCTAGCGGCGACCACAGATACGCAGTATTTT. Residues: CASSATLAATTDTQYF. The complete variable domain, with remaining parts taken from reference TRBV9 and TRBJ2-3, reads DSGVTQTPKHLITATGQRVTLRCSPRSGDLSVYWYQQSLDQGLQFLIQYYNGEERAKGNILERFSAQQFPDLHSELNLSSLELGDSALYFCASSATLAATTDTQYFGPGTRLTVL.

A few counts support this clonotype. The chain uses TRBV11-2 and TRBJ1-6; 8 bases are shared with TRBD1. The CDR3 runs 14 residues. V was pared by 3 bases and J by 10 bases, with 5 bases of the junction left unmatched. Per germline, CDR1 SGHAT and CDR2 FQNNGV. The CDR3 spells CASSFQGAGSPLHF. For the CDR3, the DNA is TGTGCCAGCAGCTTCCAGGGGGCAGGCTCACCCCTCCACTTT. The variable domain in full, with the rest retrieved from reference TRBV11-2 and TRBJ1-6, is EAGVAQSPRYKIIEKRQSVAFWCNPISGHATLYWYQQILGQGPKLLIQFQNNGVVDDSQLPKDRFSAERLKGVDSTLKIQPAKLEDSAVYLCASSFQGAGSPLHFGNGTRLTVT.

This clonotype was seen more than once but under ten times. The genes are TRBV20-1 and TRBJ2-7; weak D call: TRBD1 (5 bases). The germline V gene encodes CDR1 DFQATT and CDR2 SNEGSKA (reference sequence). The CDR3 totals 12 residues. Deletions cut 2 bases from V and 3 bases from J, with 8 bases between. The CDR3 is CSARTGNYEQYF. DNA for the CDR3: TGCAGTGCTAGAACAGGAAACTACGAGCAGTACTTC.

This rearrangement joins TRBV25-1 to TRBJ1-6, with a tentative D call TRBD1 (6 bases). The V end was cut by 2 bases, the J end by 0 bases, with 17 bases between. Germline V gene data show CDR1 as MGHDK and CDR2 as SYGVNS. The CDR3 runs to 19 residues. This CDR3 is CASSEGGRGLSSYNSPLHF. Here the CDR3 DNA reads TGTGCCAGCAGTGAAGGAGGCAGGGGCCTCAGCTCCTATAATTCACCCCTCCACTTT.